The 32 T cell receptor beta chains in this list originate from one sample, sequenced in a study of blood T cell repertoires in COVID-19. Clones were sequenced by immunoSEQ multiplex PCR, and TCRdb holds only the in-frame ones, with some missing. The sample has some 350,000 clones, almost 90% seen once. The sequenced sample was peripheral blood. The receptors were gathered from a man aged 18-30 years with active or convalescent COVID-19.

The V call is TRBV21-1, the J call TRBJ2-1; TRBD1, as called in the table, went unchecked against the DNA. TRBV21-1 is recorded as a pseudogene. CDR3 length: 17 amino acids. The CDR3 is CASSVALQANSYNEQFF. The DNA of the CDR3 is TGTGCCAGCAGCGTCGCTTTGCAGGCCAACTCCTACAATGAGCAGTTCTTC.

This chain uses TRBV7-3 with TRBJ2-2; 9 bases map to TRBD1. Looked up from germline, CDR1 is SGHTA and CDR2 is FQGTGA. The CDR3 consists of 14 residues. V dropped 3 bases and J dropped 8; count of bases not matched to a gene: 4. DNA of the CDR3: TGTGCCAGCAGCTTTGACAGGGGGTATGGGGAGCTGTTTTTT. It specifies CASSFDRGYGELFF.

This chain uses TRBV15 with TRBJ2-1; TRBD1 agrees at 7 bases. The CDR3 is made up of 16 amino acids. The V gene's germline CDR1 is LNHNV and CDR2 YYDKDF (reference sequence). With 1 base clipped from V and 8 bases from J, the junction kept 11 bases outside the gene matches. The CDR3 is CATSRGNPGGIDEQFF. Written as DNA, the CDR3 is TGTGCCACCAGCAGAGGAAATCCAGGGGGTATCGATGAGCAGTTCTTC.

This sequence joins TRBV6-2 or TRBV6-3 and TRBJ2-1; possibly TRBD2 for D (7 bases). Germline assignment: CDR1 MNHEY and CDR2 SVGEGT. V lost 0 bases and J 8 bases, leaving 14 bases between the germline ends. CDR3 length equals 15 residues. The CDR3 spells CASSYSGGPIHEQFF. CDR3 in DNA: TGTGCCAGCAGTTACTCGGGGGGGCCTATCCATGAGCAGTTCTTC.

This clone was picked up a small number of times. The CDR3 DNA sequence: TGCAGCGCTGGTGCGGGACTCGAAAATGAGCAGTTCTTC. Amino acids: CSAGAGLENEQFF. The chain recombines TRBV29-1 with TRBJ2-1; TRBD2 is a possible D gene (6 bases). The CDR3 loop spans 13 amino acids. V lost 7 bases and J 7 bases, leaving 17 bases between the germline ends. The V gene's germline CDR1 is SQVTM and CDR2 ANQGSEA.

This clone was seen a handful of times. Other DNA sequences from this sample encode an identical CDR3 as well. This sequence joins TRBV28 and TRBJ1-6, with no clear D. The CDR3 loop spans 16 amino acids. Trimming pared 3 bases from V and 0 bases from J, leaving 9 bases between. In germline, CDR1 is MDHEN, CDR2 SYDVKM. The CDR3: CASSLGGSSYNSPLHF. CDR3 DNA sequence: TGTGCCAGCAGTTTGGGCGGGAGCTCCTATAATTCACCCCTCCACTTT.

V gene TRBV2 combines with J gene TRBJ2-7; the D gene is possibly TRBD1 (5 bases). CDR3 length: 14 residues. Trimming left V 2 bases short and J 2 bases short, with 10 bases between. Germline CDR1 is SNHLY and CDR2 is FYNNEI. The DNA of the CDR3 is TGTGCCAGCAGTGAACAGACAGCGACCTACGAGCAGTACTTC. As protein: CASSEQTATYEQYF.

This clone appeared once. CDR3 nucleotides: TGTGCCAGTAGTCCCCCGTTGGGGCTCAATCAGCCCCAGCATTTT. Translated, it gives CASSPPLGLNQPQHF. The chain couples TRBV19 to TRBJ1-5, with TRBD1 as a possible D gene (5 bases). Deletions cut 5 bases from V and 3 bases from J, with 14 bases between. Germline V CDR1 and CDR2: LNHDA, SQIVND (reference sequence). This CDR3 has 15 residues.

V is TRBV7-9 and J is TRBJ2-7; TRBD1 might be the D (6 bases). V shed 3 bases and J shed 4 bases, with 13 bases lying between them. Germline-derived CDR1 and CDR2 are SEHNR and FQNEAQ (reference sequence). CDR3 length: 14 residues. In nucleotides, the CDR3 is TGTGCCAGCAGCTTTTTTGGGACAAAATACGAGCAGTACTTC. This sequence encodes CASSFFGTKYEQYF.

The CDR3 sequence is CASRNRGSNQPQHF. CDR3 DNA sequence: TGTGCCAGCAGAAACAGGGGTAGCAATCAGCCCCAGCATTTT. The V call is TRBV3-1 (or the pseudogene TRBV3-2), the J call TRBJ1-5; 7 bases line up with TRBD1. This CDR3 has 14 amino acids. V lost 6 bases, J lost 0 bases, and 2 bases stayed unmatched. Germline V CDR1 and CDR2: LGHDT, YNNKEL (reference sequence).

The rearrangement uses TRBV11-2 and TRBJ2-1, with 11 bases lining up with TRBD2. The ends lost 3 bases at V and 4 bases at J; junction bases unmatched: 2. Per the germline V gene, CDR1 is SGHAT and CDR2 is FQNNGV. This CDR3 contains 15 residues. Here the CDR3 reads CASSLTSGAYNEQFF. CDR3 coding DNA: TGTGCCAGCAGCTTGACTAGCGGGGCATACAATGAGCAGTTCTTC. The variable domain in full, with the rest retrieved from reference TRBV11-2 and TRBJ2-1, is EAGVAQSPRYKIIEKRQSVAFWCNPISGHATLYWYQQILGQGPKLLIQFQNNGVVDDSQLPKDRFSAERLKGVDSTLKIQPAKLEDSAVYLCASSLTSGAYNEQFFGPGTRLTVL.

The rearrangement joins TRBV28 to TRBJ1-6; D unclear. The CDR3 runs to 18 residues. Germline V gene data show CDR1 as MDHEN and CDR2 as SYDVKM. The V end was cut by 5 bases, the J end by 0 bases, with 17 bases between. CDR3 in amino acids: CASSLVGSPSSYNSPLHF. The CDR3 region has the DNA TGTGCCAGCAGTCTAGTAGGGAGTCCAAGCTCCTATAATTCACCCCTCCACTTT.

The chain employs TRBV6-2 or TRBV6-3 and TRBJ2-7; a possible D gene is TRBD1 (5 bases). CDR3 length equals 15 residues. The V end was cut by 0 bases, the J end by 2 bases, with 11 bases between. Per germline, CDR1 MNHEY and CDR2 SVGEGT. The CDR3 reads CASSYSPRAAYEQYF. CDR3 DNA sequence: TGTGCCAGCAGTTACTCGCCCAGGGCGGCCTACGAGCAGTACTTC.

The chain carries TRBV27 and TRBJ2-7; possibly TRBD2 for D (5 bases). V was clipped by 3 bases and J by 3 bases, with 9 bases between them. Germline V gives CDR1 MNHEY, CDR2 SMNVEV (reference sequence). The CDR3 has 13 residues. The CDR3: CASSFSGNYEQYF. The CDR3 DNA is TGTGCCAGCAGTTTCTCGGGGAACTACGAGCAGTACTTC.

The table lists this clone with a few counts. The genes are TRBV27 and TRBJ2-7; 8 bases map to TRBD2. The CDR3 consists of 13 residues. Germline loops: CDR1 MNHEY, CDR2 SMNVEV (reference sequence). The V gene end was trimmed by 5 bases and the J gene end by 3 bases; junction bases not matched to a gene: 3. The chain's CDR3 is CASSPGGGYEQYF. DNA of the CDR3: TGTGCCAGCAGTCCCGGGGGGGGCTACGAGCAGTACTTC.

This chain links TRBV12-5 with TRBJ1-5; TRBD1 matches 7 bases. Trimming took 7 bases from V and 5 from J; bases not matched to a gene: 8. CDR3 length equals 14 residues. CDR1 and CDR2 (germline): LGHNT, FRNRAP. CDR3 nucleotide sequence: TGTGCTAGTGCCAAACAGGGGTTTGATCAGCCCCAGCATTTT. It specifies CASAKQGFDQPQHF.

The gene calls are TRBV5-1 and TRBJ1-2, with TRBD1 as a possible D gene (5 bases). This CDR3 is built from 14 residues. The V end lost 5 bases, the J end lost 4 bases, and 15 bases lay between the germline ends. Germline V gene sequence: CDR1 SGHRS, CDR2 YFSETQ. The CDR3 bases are TGCGCCAGCAGTCAGGGTTCAGGAACCTATGGCTACACCTTC. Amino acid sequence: CASSQGSGTYGYTF.

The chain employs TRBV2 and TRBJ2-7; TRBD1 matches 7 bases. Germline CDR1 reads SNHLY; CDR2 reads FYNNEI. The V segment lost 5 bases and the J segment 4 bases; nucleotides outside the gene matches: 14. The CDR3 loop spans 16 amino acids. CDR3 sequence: CASSHTGTDLKYEQYF. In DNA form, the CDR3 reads TGTGCCAGCAGTCACACCGGGACAGATCTGAAATACGAGCAGTACTTC.

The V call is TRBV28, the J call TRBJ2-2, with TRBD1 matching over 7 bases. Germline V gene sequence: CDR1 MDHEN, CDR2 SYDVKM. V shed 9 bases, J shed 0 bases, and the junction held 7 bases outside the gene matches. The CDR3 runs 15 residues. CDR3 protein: CASSTGTANTGELFF. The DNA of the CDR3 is TGTGCCAGTAGTACCGGGACAGCGAACACCGGGGAGCTGTTTTTT.

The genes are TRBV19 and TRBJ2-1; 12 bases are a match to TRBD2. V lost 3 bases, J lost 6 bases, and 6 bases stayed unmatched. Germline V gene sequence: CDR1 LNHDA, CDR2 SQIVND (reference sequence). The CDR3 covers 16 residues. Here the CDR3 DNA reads TGTGCCAGTAGTATTCTGTCGACTAGCGGGAGCAATGAGCAGTTCTTC. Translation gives CASSILSTSGSNEQFF.

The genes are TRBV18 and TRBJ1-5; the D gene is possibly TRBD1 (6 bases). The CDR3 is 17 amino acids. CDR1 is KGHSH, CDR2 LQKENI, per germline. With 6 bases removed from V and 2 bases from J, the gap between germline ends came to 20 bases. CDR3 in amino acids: CASSPPRQAGGNQPQHF. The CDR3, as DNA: TGTGCCAGCTCCCCTCCGAGACAGGCCGGAGGCAATCAGCCCCAGCATTTT.

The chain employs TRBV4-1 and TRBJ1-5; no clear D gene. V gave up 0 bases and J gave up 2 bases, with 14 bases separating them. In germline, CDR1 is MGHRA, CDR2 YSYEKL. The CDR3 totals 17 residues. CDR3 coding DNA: TGCGCCAGCAGCCAAGATTGGACCGGGAGGGGCAATCAGCCCCAGCATTTT. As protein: CASSQDWTGRGNQPQHF.

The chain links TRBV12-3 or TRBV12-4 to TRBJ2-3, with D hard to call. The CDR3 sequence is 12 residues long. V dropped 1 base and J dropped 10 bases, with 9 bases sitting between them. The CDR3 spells CASSLERTAQYF. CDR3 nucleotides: TGTGCCAGCAGTTTAGAACGAACGGCGCAGTATTTT.

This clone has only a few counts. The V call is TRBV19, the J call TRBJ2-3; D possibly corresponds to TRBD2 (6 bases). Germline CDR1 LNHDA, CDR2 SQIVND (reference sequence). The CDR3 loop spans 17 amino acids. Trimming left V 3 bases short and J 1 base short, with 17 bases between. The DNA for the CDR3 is TGTGCCAGTAGTATGGTCTTGGGCGGGGTCGGCACAGATACGCAGTATTTT. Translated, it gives CASSMVLGGVGTDTQYF.

The CDR3 region has the DNA TGTGCCAGCTCCGACAGCTCTGGAAACACCATATATTTT. Protein sequence: CASSDSSGNTIYF. V gene TRBV18 combines with J gene TRBJ1-3, with D tentatively TRBD1 (5 bases). V lost 6 bases and J lost 0, with 6 bases in between. CDR3 length: 13 residues. Germline V CDR1 and CDR2: KGHSH, LQKENI.

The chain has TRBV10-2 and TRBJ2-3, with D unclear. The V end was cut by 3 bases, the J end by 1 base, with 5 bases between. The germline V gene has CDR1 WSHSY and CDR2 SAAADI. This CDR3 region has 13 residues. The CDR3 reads CASSEPGTDTQYF. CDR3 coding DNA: TGCGCCAGCAGTGAACCAGGCACAGATACGCAGTATTTT.

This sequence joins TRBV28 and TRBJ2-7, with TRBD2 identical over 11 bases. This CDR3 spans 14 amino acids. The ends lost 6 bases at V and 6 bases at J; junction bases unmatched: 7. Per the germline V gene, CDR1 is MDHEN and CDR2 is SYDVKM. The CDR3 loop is CASSPTSGRSEQYF. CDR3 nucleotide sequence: TGTGCCAGCAGCCCCACTAGCGGGAGAAGCGAGCAGTACTTC.

CDR3 coding DNA: TGTGCCAGCAAAAGGCAGGGGGAGAACACTGAAGCTTTCTTT. Translating it yields CASKRQGENTEAFF. This rearrangement joins TRBV9 to TRBJ1-1, with 7 bases lining up with TRBD1. The trim removed 6 bases at V and 1 base at J, leaving 6 bases unmatched. The CDR3 spans 14 residues. Germline lookup yields CDR1 SGDLS and CDR2 YYNGEE.

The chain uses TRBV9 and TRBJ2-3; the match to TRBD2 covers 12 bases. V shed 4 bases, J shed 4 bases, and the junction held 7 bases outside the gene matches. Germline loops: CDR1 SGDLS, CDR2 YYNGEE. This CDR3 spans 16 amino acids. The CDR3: CASSPRRTSGADTQYF. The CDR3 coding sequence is TGTGCCAGCAGCCCTCGACGGACTAGCGGGGCAGATACGCAGTATTTT.

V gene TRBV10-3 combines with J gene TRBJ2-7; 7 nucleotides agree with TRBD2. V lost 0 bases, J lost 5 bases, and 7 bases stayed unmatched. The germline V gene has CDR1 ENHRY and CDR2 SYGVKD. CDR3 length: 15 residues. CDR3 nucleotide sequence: TGTGCCATCAGTGAGTCGGGAGGGTTCATTAACGAGCAGTACTTC. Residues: CAISESGGFINEQYF.

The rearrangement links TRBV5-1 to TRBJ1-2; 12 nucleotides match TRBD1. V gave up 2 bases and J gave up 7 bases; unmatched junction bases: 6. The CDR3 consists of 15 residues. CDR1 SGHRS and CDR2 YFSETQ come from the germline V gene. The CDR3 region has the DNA TGCGCCAGCAGCTTAGACCGGGACAGGGGGCTTGGCTACACCTTC. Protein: CASSLDRDRGLGYTF.

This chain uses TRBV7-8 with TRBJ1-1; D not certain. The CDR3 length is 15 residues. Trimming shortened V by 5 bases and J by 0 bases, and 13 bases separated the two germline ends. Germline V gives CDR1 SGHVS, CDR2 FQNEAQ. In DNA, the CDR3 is TGTGCCAGCAGCCCCGTGGCAGTTATGAACACTGAAGCTTTCTTT. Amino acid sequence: CASSPVAVMNTEAFF. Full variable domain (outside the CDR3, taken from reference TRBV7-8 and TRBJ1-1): GAGVSQSPRYKVAKRGQDVALRCDPISGHVSLFWYQQALGQGPEFLTYFQNEAQLDKSGLPSDRFFAERPEGSVSTLKIQRTQQEDSAVYLCASSPVAVMNTEAFFGQGTRLTVV.